Listed below are T cell receptor beta chains from one sample, sequenced in a study of control samples from healthy donors and cancer patients. Profiling relied on immunoSEQ multiplex PCR, and the TCRdb table lists in-frame clones only, not all of them. This sample carries about 140,000 clones, around 90% of them seen once, and the ten largest clones take 7.1%. The sequencing input was blood. The receptors stem from a man between 18 and 29 years old in good health. Each CDR3 is given with its conserved first and last residue. D genes are given only for firm matches. The size of a clone is reported for some rows only, either as once, few or many, or as a class for expanded clones.

clone_size | j_call | d_call | cdr3_length | v_call | cdr3_aa | cdr3_nt
NA | TRBJ1-1 | NA | 16 | TRBV28 | CASSPRWGPRGTEAFF | TGTGCCAGCAGCCCTCGGTGGGGACCCCGAGGCACTGAAGCTTTCTTT
NA | TRBJ2-1 | NA | 15 | TRBV19 | CASSLAGQSYNEQFF | TGTGCCAGTAGCCTAGCAGGACAGTCCTACAATGAGCAGTTCTTC
NA | TRBJ2-2 | TRBD1 | 17 | TRBV18 | CASSTSRDRIYGGELFF | TGTGCCAGCTCAACGTCCCGGGACAGGATCTATGGCGGGGAGCTGTTTTTT
NA | TRBJ2-3 | NA | 14 | TRBV9 | CASSFDQSTDTQYF | TGTGCCAGCAGCTTCGACCAGAGCACAGATACGCAGTATTTT
NA | TRBJ1-1 | NA | 16 | TRBV9 | CASSVVEGFYYTEAFF | TGTGCCAGCAGCGTAGTTGAGGGTTTTTACTACACTGAAGCTTTCTTT
NA | TRBJ2-7 | NA | 14 | TRBV24-1 | CATSDHRTNYEQYF | TGTGCCACCAGTGATCACCGGACGAACTACGAGCAGTACTTC
NA | TRBJ2-3 | TRBD2 | 16 | TRBV18 | CASSPGLAGAADTQYF | TGTGCCAGCTCACCGGGACTAGCGGGGGCGGCAGATACGCAGTATTTT
NA | TRBJ1-6 | NA | 12 | TRBV14 | CASSLGRSPLHF | TGTGCCAGCAGCCTCGGGCGTTCACCCCTCCACTTT
NA | TRBJ1-2 | TRBD1 | 16 | TRBV4-1 | CASSPTGTGGSYGYTF | TGCGCCAGCAGCCCGACTGGGACAGGGGGCAGCTATGGCTACACCTTC
once | TRBJ2-7 | NA | 17 | TRBV4-1 | CASSQAALAGGTYEQYF | TGCGCCAGCAGCCAAGCTGCCCTGGCAGGGGGGACGTACGAGCAGTACTTC
NA | TRBJ2-5 | TRBD2 | 14 | TRBV7-2 | CASSLGLAEETQYF | TGTGCCAGCAGCTTAGGGCTAGCGGAAGAGACCCAGTACTTC
NA | TRBJ1-2 | TRBD1 | 14 | TRBV19 | CASRPQGGSYGYTF | TGTGCCAGTAGGCCACAGGGGGGGAGCTATGGCTACACCTTC
NA | TRBJ2-1 | NA | 16 | TRBV7-2 | CASSLIEQPTYNEQFF | TGTGCCAGCAGCTTAATCGAACAGCCAACCTACAATGAGCAGTTCTTC
NA | TRBJ1-1 | TRBD1 | 13 | TRBV18 | CASSRTGTTEAFF | TGTGCCAGCTCCCGGACAGGGACCACTGAAGCTTTCTTT
NA | TRBJ1-2 | NA | 14 | TRBV6-5 | CASSSEQGDHGYTF | TGTGCCAGCAGTTCCGAACAGGGAGACCATGGCTACACCTTC
NA | TRBJ1-2 | TRBD1 | 15 | TRBV18 | CASSPPTGGNYGYTF | TGTGCCAGCTCACCACCGACAGGGGGTAACTATGGCTACACCTTC
NA | TRBJ2-3 | TRBD2 | 16 | TRBV9 | CASSPAGGYGTDTQYF | TGTGCCAGCAGCCCCGCGGGGGGGTATGGCACAGATACGCAGTATTTT
NA | TRBJ2-1 | TRBD2 | 21 | TRBV14 | CASSQDLVASGGESSYNEQFF | TGTGCCAGCAGCCAAGACTTGGTCGCTAGCGGGGGGGAGAGCTCCTACAATGAGCAGTTCTTC
NA | TRBJ1-1 | TRBD1 | 13 | TRBV6-5 | CASTDRAHTEAFF | TGTGCCAGCACGGACAGGGCCCACACTGAAGCTTTCTTT
NA | TRBJ2-7 | TRBD1 | 13 | TRBV7-2 | CASVLDRGYEQYF | TGTGCCAGCGTACTGGACAGGGGGTACGAGCAGTACTTC
NA | TRBJ1-2 | NA | 14 | TRBV6-1 | CASSEGGAWYGYTF | TGTGCCAGCAGTGAAGGGGGGGCTTGGTATGGCTACACCTTC
once | TRBJ2-4 | NA | 14 | TRBV19 | CASSIGGAKNIQYF | TGTGCCAGTAGTATAGGAGGGGCCAAAAACATTCAGTACTTC
NA | TRBJ2-7 | TRBD2 | 13 | TRBV18 | CASSPGLAGEQYF | TGTGCCAGCTCACCAGGACTAGCGGGGGAGCAGTACTTC
NA | TRBJ2-7 | NA | 11 | TRBV11-2 | CAVSGFGEQYF | TGTGCCGTCTCGGGATTCGGCGAGCAGTACTTC
NA | TRBJ2-1 | TRBD1 | 16 | TRBV6-1 | CASSELGTGTRIEQFF | TGTGCCAGCAGTGAATTGGGGACAGGGACCAGGATTGAGCAGTTCTTC
NA | TRBJ2-7 | NA | 17 | TRBV27 | CASSSLDGPPRTPEQYF | TGTGCCAGCAGTTCCTTGGATGGACCCCCGAGAACCCCAGAGCAGTACTTC
NA | TRBJ2-7 | NA | 13 | TRBV2 | CASSSDSSYEQYF | TGTGCCAGCAGTTCCGACAGTTCCTACGAGCAGTACTTC
once | TRBJ2-1 | NA | 14 | TRBV7-2 | CASSLGRLMYEQFF | TGTGCCAGCAGTTTAGGCCGCCTAATGTATGAGCAGTTCTTC
NA | TRBJ2-2 | NA | 12 | TRBV3-1/TRBV3-2 | CASRTSGGELFF | TGTGCCAGCAGGACCTCAGGGGGGGAGCTGTTTTTT
NA | TRBJ1-2 | TRBD1 | 13 | TRBV7-9 | CATGTEANYGYTF | TGTGCCACGGGGACAGAGGCTAACTATGGCTACACCTTC
NA | TRBJ2-3 | NA | 15 | TRBV3-1/TRBV3-2 | CASSQDPSSTDTQYF | TGTGCCAGCAGCCAAGACCCCTCTAGCACAGATACGCAGTATTTT
NA | TRBJ2-7 | NA | 14 | TRBV6-5 | CASGQALGPYEQYF | TGTGCCAGCGGGCAGGCTCTCGGGCCCTACGAGCAGTACTTC
NA | TRBJ2-1 | TRBD1 | 15 | TRBV4-2 | CASSQDRDSYNEQFF | TGTGCCAGCAGCCAAGATAGGGACAGTTACAATGAGCAGTTCTTC
NA | TRBJ1-2 | TRBD1 | 15 | TRBV7-9 | CASTPWTGGGDGYTF | TGTGCCAGCACCCCGTGGACAGGGGGCGGAGATGGCTACACCTTC
NA | TRBJ1-2 | NA | 13 | TRBV7-9 | CASSQEGNYGYTF | TGTGCCAGCAGCCAAGAGGGGAACTATGGCTACACCTTC
NA | TRBJ2-1 | NA | 14 | TRBV18 | CASSSDGSYNEQFF | TGTGCCAGCTCATCCGACGGTTCCTACAATGAGCAGTTCTTC
few | TRBJ2-2 | NA | 14 | TRBV2 | CASSLTGNTGELFF | TGTGCCAGCAGCCTGACTGGGAACACCGGGGAGCTGTTTTTT
NA | TRBJ2-5 | TRBD1 | 15 | TRBV5-1 | CASSSRGQGWETQYF | TGCGCCAGCAGCTCCCGGGGACAGGGCTGGGAGACCCAGTACTTC
NA | TRBJ2-5 | NA | 14 | TRBV2 | CASQQGTSQETQYF | TGTGCCAGCCAACAGGGAACTTCCCAAGAGACCCAGTACTTC
NA | TRBJ1-3 | TRBD1 | 19 | TRBV4-3 | CASSQDLVDRVSEWNTIYF | TGCGCCAGCAGCCAAGATTTGGTTGACAGGGTTTCGGAGTGGAACACCATATATTTT
once | TRBJ1-1 | NA | 13 | TRBV27 | CASSLTGNTEAFF | TGTGCCAGCTCTCTTACAGGGAACACTGAAGCTTTCTTT
NA | TRBJ1-6 | NA | 14 | TRBV5-1 | CASSKDGFNSPLHF | TGCGCCAGCAGCAAGGACGGATTTAATTCACCCCTCCACTTT
NA | TRBJ1-2 | NA | 14 | TRBV5-1 | CASRIGEANYGYTF | TGCGCCAGCAGAATTGGCGAGGCTAACTATGGCTACACCTTC
once | TRBJ1-2 | TRBD1 | 14 | TRBV18 | CASSPGLTGFGYTF | TGTGCCAGCTCACCAGGCCTGACAGGGTTCGGCTACACCTTC
NA | TRBJ2-7 | TRBD1 | 15 | TRBV2 | CASSVSGTGPYEQYF | TGTGCCAGCAGTGTATCCGGGACAGGTCCCTACGAGCAGTACTTC
once | TRBJ1-1 | TRBD1 | 15 | TRBV6-5 | CASSSDRVLNTEAFF | TGTGCCAGCAGTTCGGACAGGGTATTGAACACTGAAGCTTTCTTT
NA | TRBJ2-5 | TRBD1 | 11 | TRBV2 | CASRPGGAQYF | TGTGCCAGCAGGCCAGGGGGTGCCCAGTACTTC